This TCR beta chain appears in the sequencing data of a study of T cells in localized non-small cell lung cancer. Libraries were prepared by immunoSEQ multiplex PCR; TCRdb keeps only in-frame clonotypes and omits some of them. The sample lists over 20,000 clones, about 90% occurring once. Worth noting for this clone: Its specificity is not known.

Study-level results: With higher T cell density in blood came longer overall survival. It was uninvolved adjacent lung that showed the highest T cell clonality, exceeding tumor. One tumor region alone was sequenced, and heterogeneity therefore remains possible. A median 57 of the top 100 tumor clones appeared in adjacent lung.

The CDR3 totals 15 residues. Trimming shortened V by 0 bases and J by 11 bases, and 20 bases separated the two germline ends. Germline-derived CDR1 and CDR2 are LGHNA and YSLEER. This chain links TRBV4-3 with TRBJ2-7; D remains ambiguous. The specimen was peripheral blood, collected before any cancer treatment. The TCR was taken from a male donor at least 60 years old with stage I squamous cell lung carcinoma. The CDR3 nucleotides read TGCGCCAGCAGCCAAGAACGTCATGGACCTCGACCGAAGTACTTC. Translating gives CASSQERHGPRPKYF.